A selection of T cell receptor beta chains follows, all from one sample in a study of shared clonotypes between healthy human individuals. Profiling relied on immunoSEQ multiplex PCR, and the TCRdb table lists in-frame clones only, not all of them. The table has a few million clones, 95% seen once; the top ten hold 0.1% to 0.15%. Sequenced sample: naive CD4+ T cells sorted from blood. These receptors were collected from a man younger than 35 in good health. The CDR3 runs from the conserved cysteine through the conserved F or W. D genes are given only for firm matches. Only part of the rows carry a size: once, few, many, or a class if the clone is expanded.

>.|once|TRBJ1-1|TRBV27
TGTGCCAGCAGTCTAGGTAACACTGAAGCTTTCTTT
CASSLGNTEAFF
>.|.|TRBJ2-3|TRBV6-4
TGTGCCAGCAGTGCCAGGCGCACAGATACGCAGTATTTT
CASSARRTDTQYF
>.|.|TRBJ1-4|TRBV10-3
TGTGCCATCAGCGGTGTTATTGGGGAAAAACTGTTTTTT
CAISGVIGEKLFF
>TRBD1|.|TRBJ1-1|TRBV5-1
TGCGCCAGCAGCAGATGGGACAGAATGAGGACTGAAGCTTTCTTT
CASSRWDRMRTEAFF
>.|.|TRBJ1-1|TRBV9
TGTGCCAGCAGCCCCCGAGGTCAGGGGACCACTGAAGCTTTCTTT
CASSPRGQGTTEAFF
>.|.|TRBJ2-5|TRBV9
TGTGCCAGCAGCCGAGGGGGGACAGCGGAAGAGACCCAGTACTTC
CASSRGGTAEETQYF
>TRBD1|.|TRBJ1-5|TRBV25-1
TGTGCCAGCAGTAGGACAGGGGACAGCAATCAGCCCCAGCATTTT
CASSRTGDSNQPQHF
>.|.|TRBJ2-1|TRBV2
TGTGCCAGCAGTTCGGAGAGAGGTACATACAATGAGCAGTTCTTC
CASSSERGTYNEQFF
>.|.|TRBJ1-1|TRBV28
TGTGCCAGCATTGGCGGGACAAAGAACACTGAAGCTTTCTTT
CASIGGTKNTEAFF
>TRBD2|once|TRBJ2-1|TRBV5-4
TGTGCCAGCAGCTTAGCGGGAGGGAATGAGCAGTTCTTC
CASSLAGGNEQFF
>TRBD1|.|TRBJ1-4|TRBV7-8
TGTGCCAGCAGCTCGGGACAGGGCAACGGAAAACTGTTTTTT
CASSSGQGNGKLFF
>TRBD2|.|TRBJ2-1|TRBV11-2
TGTGCCAGCAGCTTAGAGTCTCGGGGGGTAAGCTCCTACAATGAGCAGTTCTTC
CASSLESRGVSSYNEQFF
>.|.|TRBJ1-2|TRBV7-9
TGTGCCAGCAGCTTCGGCGGGGCAGGGTGGGACTATGGCTACACCTTC
CASSFGGAGWDYGYTF
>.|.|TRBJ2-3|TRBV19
TGTGCCAGTAGTTCGGGGGGCCCCACAGATACGCAGTATTTT
CASSSGGPTDTQYF
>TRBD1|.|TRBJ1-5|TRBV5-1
TGCGCCAGCAGCTATGGACAGGGGGGAGAGCCCCAGCATTTT
CASSYGQGGEPQHF
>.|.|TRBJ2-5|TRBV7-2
TGTGCCAGCAGCCCGGGGACCCCGGGGGAGACCCAGTACTTC
CASSPGTPGETQYF
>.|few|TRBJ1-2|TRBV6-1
TGTGCCAGCAGTGTGGCTACGGGTTTCTATGGCTACACCTTC
CASSVATGFYGYTF
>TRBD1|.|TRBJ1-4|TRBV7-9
TGTGCCAGCAGTCGACAGGGGGCGATTGCAACTAATGAAAAACTGTTTTTT
CASSRQGAIATNEKLFF
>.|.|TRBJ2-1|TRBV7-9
TGTGCCAGCAGCCCCGGGACTCGGCTACTTCTACACAATGAGCAGTTCTTC
CASSPGTRLLLHNEQFF
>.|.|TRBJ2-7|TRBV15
TGTGCCACCAGCAGAGATGAGGCGGGGAGCGAGCAGTACTTC
CATSRDEAGSEQYF
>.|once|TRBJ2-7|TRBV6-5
TGTGCCAGCAGTACCCAGGGGGGCTCCTACGAGCAGTACTTC
CASSTQGGSYEQYF
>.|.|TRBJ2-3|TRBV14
TGTGCCAGCAGCCAAGATCTGCGACTATCTCAGTATTTT
CASSQDLRLSQYF
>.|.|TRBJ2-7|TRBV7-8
TGTGCCAGCAGCTTAGCCCCCCGGGGGGCGGTCACCTACGAGCAGTACTTC
CASSLAPRGAVTYEQYF
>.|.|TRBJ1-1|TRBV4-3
TGCGCCAGCAGCCAGGATCCCCAGTCGACTGAAGCTTTCTTT
CASSQDPQSTEAFF
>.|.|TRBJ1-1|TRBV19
TGTGCCAGTAGTTCGGCTTTGAACACTGAAGCTTTCTTT
CASSSALNTEAFF
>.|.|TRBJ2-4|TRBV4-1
TGCGCCAGCAGCCAAGACTGGAACATTCAGTACTTC
CASSQDWNIQYF
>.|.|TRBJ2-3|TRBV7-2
TGTGCCAGCAGCTTAGCGAGCATAGGAGCAGATACGCAGTATTTT
CASSLASIGADTQYF
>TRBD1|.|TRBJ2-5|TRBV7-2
TGTGCCAGCAGCTTAGCGGCTACAGGGGGGCAAGAGACCCAGTACTTC
CASSLAATGGQETQYF